This T cell receptor beta chain emerged from a study of shared clonotypes between healthy human individuals. Study-wide results and caveats: Generation of non-shared clonotypes was less probable than generation of clonotypes shared by all four donors.

TCRdb's table, derived via immunoSEQ multiplex PCR, lists solely in-frame clones and lacks some. The sample lists approximately 2.5 million clones, approximately 94% occurring once. About this clone: The antigen remains undetermined.

The CDR3 has 14 amino acids. V lost 0 bases, J lost 6 bases, and 9 bases lay in between. CDR1 and CDR2 (germline): SGDLS, YYNGEE. This clonotype was obtained from a man younger than 35 in good health. Input material: naive CD4+ T cells sorted from blood. The subset denotes: CD45RA+ positively selected. This chain links TRBV9 with TRBJ2-2, with a tentative D call TRBD1 (5 bases). CDR3 coding DNA: TGTGCCAGCAGCGTAGCTCAAGGGGCCGGGGAGCTGTTTTTT. Residues: CASSVAQGAGELFF.